This TCR beta chain was obtained from a study of post-analysis software for immune sequencing data (dated by TCRdb to about 2015). For the study in its entirety: Disease courses on record covered relapsing-remitting, secondary progressive and progressive-relapsing multiple sclerosis, though some patients had no subtype annotation. Patient repertoires were compared against 10 to 12 previously published healthy control repertoires from donors aged about 6 to 26 years. A subset of samples was prepared in parallel using single-end sample barcoding, then pooled and co-amplified after Illumina adapter ligation.

To demonstrate the VDJtools post-analysis software, TCR beta repertoires were profiled from the peripheral blood of more than 10 young patients with multiple sclerosis. The patients with multiple sclerosis were children and adolescents between about 6 and 17 years of age. General study outcomes and caveats: Normalized Chao1 diversity was significantly lower in multiple sclerosis patients than controls, suggesting substantial peripheral T-cell clonal expansion. Direct clustering with F measure showed strong co-clustering of samples prepared in the same batch, prompting a batch-effect correction. Significantly higher frequencies in patients than in controls were found for several TRBV segments, including TRBV5-6, TRBV5-1 and TRBV20-1. The control group was slightly older than the multiple sclerosis patient group.

In regard to this clonotype: Its cognate antigen has yet to be identified. No base quality information exists; no much larger clone differs at one position.

From its cysteine to its phenylalanine, the CDR3 spans 17 amino acids. Only the CDR3 DNA stays, 51 bases, in frame from base 1. V lost 3 bases and J lost 7 bases; the stretch between them is 24 bases long. CDR1 and CDR2 are read off the germline V gene as SQVTM and ANQGSEA. Library construction relied on PCR. Instrument used: Illumina HiSeq 2500. Unique molecular identifiers were incorporated into TCR beta cDNA libraries to reduce PCR and sequencing biases. Some 500,000 cDNA molecules were obtained per 1 to 10 million input T cells, so each molecule approximated one T cell. Patient libraries were prepared and sequenced with the same protocol used for the earlier healthy control dataset. Within a given batch, samples were prepared together, multiplexed and sequenced on the same HiSeq lane. Turning to the authors' computational methods: MIGEC handled the raw barcoded reads, throwing out single-read molecular identifier groups before consensus assembly and CDR3 extraction. VDJtools was used for post-analysis of the clonotype tables, and diversity was normalized by down-sampling every dataset to the size of the smallest sample. To correct batch-related cross-sample contamination, repertoire overlap clustering matched CDR3 amino acid sequences but not nucleotide sequences. The public reads were reprocessed in TCRdb via fastp at Q25 and MiXCR, keeping in-frame beta chains. Identical CDR3 protein sequences are pooled into one entry, listed with their most common genes and DNA. The V and J calls reflect TCRdb's pipeline rather than the authors' work. For this sample the table gives 650,000 to 850,000 distinct CDR3 sequences, of which under 70% were detected only once. The ten largest clones take up over 4% of the sample.

The chain uses TRBV29-1 and TRBJ1-4, and possibly TRBD1, on 6 matching bases. This receptor was taken from a girl aged 5-17 years with multiple sclerosis. The source material was blood. The CDR3 here reads CSVDLLHTGRGGEKLFF. Read as DNA, the sequence is TGCAGCGTTGACCTACTACACACAGGGAGAGGGGGTGAAAAACTGTTTTTT.